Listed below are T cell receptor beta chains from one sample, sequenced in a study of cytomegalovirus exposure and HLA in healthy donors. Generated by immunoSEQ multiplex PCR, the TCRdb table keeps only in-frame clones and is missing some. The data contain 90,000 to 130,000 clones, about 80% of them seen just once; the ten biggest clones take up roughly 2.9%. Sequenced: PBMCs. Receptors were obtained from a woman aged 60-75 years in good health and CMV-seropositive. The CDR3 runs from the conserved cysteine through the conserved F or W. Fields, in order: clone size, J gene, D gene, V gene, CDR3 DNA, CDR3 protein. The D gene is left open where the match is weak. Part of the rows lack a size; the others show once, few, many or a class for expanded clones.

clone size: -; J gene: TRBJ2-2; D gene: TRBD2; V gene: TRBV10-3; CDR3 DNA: TGTGCCATCAGTGAACAACTAGCGGGAACCGGGGAGCTGTTTTTT; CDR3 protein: CAISEQLAGTGELFF
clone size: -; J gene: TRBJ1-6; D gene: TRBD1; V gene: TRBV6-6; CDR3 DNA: TGTGCCAGCAGACAGGCAGGGGGATCAAATAATTCACCCCTCCACTTT; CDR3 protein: CASRQAGGSNNSPLHF
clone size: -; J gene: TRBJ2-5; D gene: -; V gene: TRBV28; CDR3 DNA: TGTGCCAGCAGTTTAGGAGCCATGGCGGAGACCCAGTACTTC; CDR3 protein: CASSLGAMAETQYF
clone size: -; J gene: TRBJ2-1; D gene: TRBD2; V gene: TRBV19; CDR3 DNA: TGTGCCAGTAGTCACCCGGGACTAGCGAACAATGAGCAGTTCTTC; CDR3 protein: CASSHPGLANNEQFF
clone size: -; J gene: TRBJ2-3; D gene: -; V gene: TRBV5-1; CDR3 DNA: TGCGCCAGCAGCTTGGAAGGGGTGGGCACAGATACGCAGTATTTT; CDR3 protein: CASSLEGVGTDTQYF
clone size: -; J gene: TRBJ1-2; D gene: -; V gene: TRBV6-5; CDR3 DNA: TGTGCCAGCAGAACACAGGGTGCGGGCTATGGCTACACCTTC; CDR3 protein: CASRTQGAGYGYTF
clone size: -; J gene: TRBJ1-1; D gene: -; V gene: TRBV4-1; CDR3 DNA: TGCGCCAGCAGCCAAACGGACACGCATAACACTGAAGCTTTCTTT; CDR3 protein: CASSQTDTHNTEAFF
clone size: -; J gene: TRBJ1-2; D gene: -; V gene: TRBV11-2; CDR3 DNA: TGTGCCAGCAGCTTAGTGATGGCCGAAGGCTACACCTTC; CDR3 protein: CASSLVMAEGYTF
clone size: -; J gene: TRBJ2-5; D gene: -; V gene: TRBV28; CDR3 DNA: TGTGCCAGCAGTTTGTCGCTAGCGGACAGCCAAGAGACCCAGTACTTC; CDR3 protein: CASSLSLADSQETQYF
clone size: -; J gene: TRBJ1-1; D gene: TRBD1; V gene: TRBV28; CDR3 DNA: TGTGCCAGCCCCGGGCGGGACAGCAGGCACATGAACACTGAAGCTTTCTTT; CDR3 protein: CASPGRDSRHMNTEAFF
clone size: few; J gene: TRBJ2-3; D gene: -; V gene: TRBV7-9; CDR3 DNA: TGTGCCAGCAGCTTCGGGGGTGCAGATACGCAGTATTTT; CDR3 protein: CASSFGGADTQYF
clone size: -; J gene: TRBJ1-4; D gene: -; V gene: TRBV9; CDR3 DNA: TGTGCCAGCAGCTTTGGGGACAACTATAATGAAAAACTGTTTTTT; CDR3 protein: CASSFGDNYNEKLFF
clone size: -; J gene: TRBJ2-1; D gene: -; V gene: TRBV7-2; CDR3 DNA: TGTGCCAGCAGCCCTTCAGTCTCCTACAATGAGCAGTTCTTC; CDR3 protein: CASSPSVSYNEQFF
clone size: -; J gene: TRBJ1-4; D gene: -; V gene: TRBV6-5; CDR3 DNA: TGTGCCAGCAGTTACCTGCCCGGGGAAAAACTGTTTTTT; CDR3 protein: CASSYLPGEKLFF
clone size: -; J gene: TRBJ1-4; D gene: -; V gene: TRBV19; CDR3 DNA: TGTGCCAGTGCCCTCCTGTTAGCATCGGGAACAACTAATGAAAAACTGTTTTTT; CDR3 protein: CASALLLASGTTNEKLFF
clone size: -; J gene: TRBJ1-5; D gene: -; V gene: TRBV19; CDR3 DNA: TGTGCCAGTAGTATACGACAGCTCAATCAGCCCCAGCATTTT; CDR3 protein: CASSIRQLNQPQHF
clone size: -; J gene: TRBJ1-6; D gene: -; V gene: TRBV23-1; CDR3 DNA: TGCGCCAGCAGTCCCCTCCCAAGACAGACAAATAATTCACCCCTCCACTTT; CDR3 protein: CASSPLPRQTNNSPLHF
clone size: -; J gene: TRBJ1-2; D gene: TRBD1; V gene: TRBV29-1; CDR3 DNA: TGCAGCGTAGGTTGGGACAGTTCCTTC; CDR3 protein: CSVGWDSSF
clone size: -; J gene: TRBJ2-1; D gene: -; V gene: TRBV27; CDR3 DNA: TGTGCCAGCAGTTTATCCACCCCCTCCCCGGGTGGTGAGCAGTTCTTC; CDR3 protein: CASSLSTPSPGGEQFF
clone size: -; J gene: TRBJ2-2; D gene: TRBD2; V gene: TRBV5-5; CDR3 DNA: TGTGCCAGCAGCTCGCCGGGACTAGGGAACACCGGGGAGCTGTTTTTT; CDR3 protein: CASSSPGLGNTGELFF
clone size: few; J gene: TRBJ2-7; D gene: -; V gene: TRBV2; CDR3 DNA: TGTGCCAGCAGTGGACTTAGTGTGGGTTCATACGAGCAGTACTTC; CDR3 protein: CASSGLSVGSYEQYF
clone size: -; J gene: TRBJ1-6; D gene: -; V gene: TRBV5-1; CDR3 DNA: TGCGCCAGCAGCTTGTGGGGAACAGGGACCTCACCCCTCCACTTT; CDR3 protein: CASSLWGTGTSPLHF
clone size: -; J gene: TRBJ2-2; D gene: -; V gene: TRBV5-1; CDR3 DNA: TGCGCCAGCAGCTTAGGGGGAGGGCCTACCGGGGAGCTGTTTTTT; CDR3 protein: CASSLGGGPTGELFF
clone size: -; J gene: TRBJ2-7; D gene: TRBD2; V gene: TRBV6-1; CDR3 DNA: TGTGCCAGCAGTCCCAGCGGGACCTACGAGCAGTACTTC; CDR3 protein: CASSPSGTYEQYF
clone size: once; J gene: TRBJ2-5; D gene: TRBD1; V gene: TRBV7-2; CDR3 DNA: TGTGCCAGCAGCTTGAGACAGGGGGCTTTGGAGACCCAGTACTTC; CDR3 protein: CASSLRQGALETQYF
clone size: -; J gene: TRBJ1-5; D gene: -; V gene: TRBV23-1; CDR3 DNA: TGCGCCAGCAGTCAATGTACAGTTGGACAGAATCAGCCCCAGCATTTT; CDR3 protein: CASSQCTVGQNQPQHF
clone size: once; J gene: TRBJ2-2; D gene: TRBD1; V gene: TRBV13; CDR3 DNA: TGTGCCAGCAGCCTCATTCCGGGACAGGGATTTACCGGGGAGCTGTTTTTT; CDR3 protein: CASSLIPGQGFTGELFF